This TCR beta chain was identified during a study of blood T cell repertoires in COVID-19. Looking at the study overall: The origin of the acute and convalescent COVID-19 samples was the United States, Italy and Spain. T cells, B-cell-depleted T cells, or PBMCs supplied cDNA or gDNA.

Original analysis: Amplification with reference gene primers provided the estimates of nucleated cell counts. Libraries were prepared by immunoSEQ multiplex PCR; TCRdb keeps only in-frame clonotypes and omits some of them. That table supplies the V and J calls and clone size; D and trimming were determined from the DNA. The sample consists of a few hundred thousand clones, around 90% of them appearing once. The sample consisted of peripheral blood. The TCR comes from a man aged 35 to 55 with acute or convalescent COVID-19.

As DNA, the CDR3 is TGCGCCAGCAGCTCCCTGGGGACAGGGAATGTAAATGAGCAGTTCTTC. It is translated as CASSSLGTGNVNEQFF. The gene calls are TRBV5-1 and TRBJ2-1; 9 bases are shared with TRBD1. The V gene end was trimmed by 3 bases and the J gene end by 7 bases; junction bases not matched to a gene: 11. This CDR3 has 16 amino acids. Germline CDR1 and CDR2: SGHRS and YFSETQ.